The rows below give T cell receptor beta chains drawn from one sample of a study of T-cell memory formation after mild COVID-19. MiXCR, run by TCRdb on the 5' RACE reads, gives a single entry per CDR3 protein. The sample has about 350,000 distinct CDR3 sequences, approximately 15% seen once. The sample consisted of PBMCs or a T cell subset sorted from them (not recorded which). These receptors originate from a man between 18 and 29 years old who had mild COVID-19 (a few samples of this study predate the infection). Cell type and time point are not known. Each CDR3 is given with its conserved first and last residue. A D gene is named only where the DNA matches it firmly.

v_call	j_call	d_call	cdr3_length	cdr3_aa
TRBV20-1	TRBJ2-6	.	12	CSASSGANVLTF
TRBV9	TRBJ1-2	.	15	CASSAGTAHQYGYTF
TRBV5-5	TRBJ2-5	TRBD1	16	CASSASRQGAQETQYF
TRBV6-5	TRBJ1-3	.	13	CASSPEVGNTIYF
TRBV5-1	TRBJ1-1	.	15	CASSLAGGRITEAFF
TRBV27	TRBJ2-3	TRBD1	15	CASRDWGTVTDTQYF
TRBV29-1	TRBJ2-3	TRBD1	12	CSADRGPDTQYF
TRBV5-1	TRBJ2-7	TRBD1	15	CASSRSGTGSVEQYF
TRBV19	TRBJ1-5	.	15	CASSIYDNYNQPQHF
TRBV20-1	TRBJ2-5	TRBD2	14	CSGNSGGAGETQYF
TRBV28	TRBJ1-5	TRBD1	16	CASSNLQGLSNQPQHF
TRBV10-3	TRBJ2-6	.	14	CAISESVGANVLTF
TRBV12-5	TRBJ2-1	.	15	CASGSDSSFYNEQFF
TRBV20-1	TRBJ2-6	.	14	CSASPGSGANVLTF
TRBV4-3	TRBJ1-2	TRBD1	15	CASSRQGGQGDGYTF
TRBV5-8	TRBJ1-2	.	14	CASSSYPVASGYTF
TRBV3-1	TRBJ2-1	.	18	CARSQDWSGDFSYNEQFF
TRBV5-5	TRBJ2-1	.	14	CASSPWVSYNEQFF
TRBV28	TRBJ1-1	.	15	CASSQADRYYTEAFF
TRBV15	TRBJ1-2	TRBD1	16	CATSRDGRDSIYGYTF
TRBV2	TRBJ2-1	.	14	CASSFGGSRDEQFF
TRBV7-9	TRBJ2-6	.	17	CASSSLLQDSGANVLTF
TRBV7-2	TRBJ2-1	.	14	CASSPGLRGNEQFF
TRBV28	TRBJ1-1	.	14	CASSFSGYHTEAFF
TRBV7-9	TRBJ2-2	TRBD1	15	CASSYDRGFTGELFF
TRBV4-2	TRBJ2-2	.	16	CASSSRVGILTGELFF
TRBV6-2/TRBV6-3	TRBJ2-2	TRBD2	16	CASRPTSGGHTGELFF
TRBV7-9	TRBJ1-4	.	15	CASSSREATNEKLFF
TRBV29-1	TRBJ2-7	.	15	CSVEGDEEGFYEQYF
TRBV24-1	TRBJ2-5	TRBD2	14	CATSYSGGGETQYF
TRBV7-3	TRBJ2-2	.	12	CASSLTPGELFF
TRBV5-1	TRBJ2-3	.	16	CASTNGGLASTDTQYF
TRBV28	TRBJ2-3	.	15	CASSLPGTTTDTQYF
TRBV28	TRBJ2-4	.	15	CASIPRGEAKNIQYF
TRBV7-2	TRBJ2-2	TRBD1	14	CASRGTGRTGELFF
TRBV7-9	TRBJ1-1	.	13	CASSYSWNTEAFF
TRBV20-1	TRBJ2-7	TRBD2	15	CSARGLAGDSYEQYF
TRBV24-1	TRBJ2-1	TRBD2	17	CATSDPLRAGGYNEQFF
TRBV19	TRBJ1-1	TRBD1	14	CASSIRQGLPEAFF
TRBV28	TRBJ1-4	.	14	CASSSGGLSEKLFF
TRBV4-1	TRBJ2-5	TRBD1	15	CASSPLDRGRETQYF
TRBV20-1	TRBJ2-1	TRBD1	15	CSARGTGGSYNEQFF
TRBV5-1	TRBJ1-3	TRBD1	16	CASSVNRGGSGNTIYF
TRBV4-2	TRBJ1-1	TRBD1	15	CASSLEGQMNTEAFF
TRBV6-5	TRBJ1-2	.	17	CASSYGTHRADNYGYTF
TRBV7-2	TRBJ1-3	TRBD1	15	CASGRTGTGPNTIYF
TRBV19	TRBJ1-5	.	15	CASSPVGGGNQPQHF
TRBV20-1	TRBJ1-1	TRBD1	15	CSARVSDRENTEAFF
TRBV3-1	TRBJ1-1	.	15	CASSPLGQMNTEAFF